The 14 T cell receptor beta chains presented below share a single source sample, sequenced in a study of blood T cell repertoires in COVID-19. Libraries were prepared by immunoSEQ multiplex PCR; TCRdb keeps only in-frame clonotypes and omits some of them. The sample includes 200,000 to 250,000 clones, just over 85% of them seen just once. The specimen sequenced was peripheral blood. These receptors all stem from a man aged 18 to 30 with active or convalescent COVID-19.

This clone was seen a few times. This chain connects TRBV3-1 (or the pseudogene TRBV3-2) to TRBJ2-3; 11 bases map to TRBD2. Germline CDR1 LGHDT, CDR2 YNNKEL (reference sequence). The CDR3 covers 18 residues. After removal of 0 bases from V and 3 bases from J, the junction contained 8 bases not matched to a gene. CDR3 loop: CASSQERVAGGPTDTQYF. For the CDR3, the DNA is TGTGCCAGCAGCCAAGAGAGGGTAGCGGGAGGGCCTACAGATACGCAGTATTTT.

The chain has TRBV10-3 and TRBJ2-3; D is unclear. The CDR3 runs to 11 residues. The ends were cut back, 4 bases at V and 6 bases at J, with 5 bases in the middle. The germline CDR1 and CDR2 sequences are ENHRY and SYGVKD. The CDR3 protein is CAISAVDTQYF. DNA of the CDR3: TGTGCCATCAGTGCTGTGGATACGCAGTATTTT.

V usage is TRBV27 and J usage is TRBJ1-1, with D uncertain. The germline V gene encodes CDR1 MNHEY and CDR2 SMNVEV (reference sequence). Trimming removed 6 bases at V and 1 base at J, with 12 bases between. This CDR3 spans 14 amino acids. The CDR3 DNA reads TGTGCCAGCAGCTATCAAGCTTCGAACACTGAAGCTTTCTTT. Amino acid sequence: CASSYQASNTEAFF.

The chain has TRBV6-5 and TRBJ1-2; 7 bases match TRBD1. Looked up from germline, CDR1 is MNHEY and CDR2 is SVGAGI. V was clipped by 4 bases and J by 8 bases; unmatched bases: 4. The CDR3 loop spans 12 amino acids. The CDR3 DNA reads as TGTGCCAGCAGTTCGACAGGGCAAGGCTACACCTTC. It yields the protein CASSSTGQGYTF.

V gene TRBV24-1 combines with J gene TRBJ1-5; TRBD1 matches at 10 bases. The V gene end was trimmed by 4 bases and the J gene end by 6 bases; junction bases not matched to a gene: 8. CDR3 size: 16 residues. Germline CDR1 and CDR2: KGHDR and SFDVKD. The CDR3: CATSDSGQGGGQPQHF. The CDR3 DNA reads TGTGCCACCAGTGACTCTGGACAGGGGGGAGGTCAGCCCCAGCATTTT.

The chain employs TRBV28 and TRBJ1-2; 10 nucleotides agree with TRBD1. Germline CDR1 is MDHEN and CDR2 is SYDVKM. The CDR3 loop spans 13 amino acids. Trimming at V came to 3 bases and at J to 8 bases, leaving 3 bases not matched to a gene. The CDR3, as DNA: TGTGCCAGCAGTTTGGACAGGGGGGTGGGCTACACCTTC. It translates to CASSLDRGVGYTF.

The chain combines TRBV19 with TRBJ1-2, with 8 bases that match TRBD1. The CDR3 is made up of 14 amino acids. With V trimmed by 4 bases and J by 7 bases, 8 bases remained unmatched. Germline V gene sequence: CDR1 LNHDA, CDR2 SQIVND (reference sequence). The chain's CDR3 is CASSTTGGSGGYTF. In nucleotides, the CDR3 is TGTGCCAGTAGTACTACAGGGGGTAGTGGTGGCTACACCTTC.

The V and J genes are TRBV9 and TRBJ2-1, with TRBD1 as a possible D gene (5 bases). The CDR3 totals 15 residues. The V and J ends lost 0 bases and 3 bases respectively, with 10 bases between them. Germline CDR1 reads SGDLS; CDR2 reads YYNGEE. The chain's CDR3 is CASSVAPRDYNEQFF. CDR3 DNA sequence: TGTGCCAGCAGCGTAGCTCCCAGGGACTACAATGAGCAGTTCTTC. The whole variable domain, remainder taken from reference TRBV9 and TRBJ2-1, is DSGVTQTPKHLITATGQRVTLRCSPRSGDLSVYWYQQSLDQGLQFLIQYYNGEERAKGNILERFSAQQFPDLHSELNLSSLELGDSALYFCASSVAPRDYNEQFFGPGTRLTVL.

The chain combines TRBV5-1 with TRBJ2-7; a weak D match, TRBD2 (5 bases). This CDR3 contains 12 residues. Trimming pared 1 base from V and 5 bases from J, leaving 7 bases between. Germline assignment: CDR1 SGHRS and CDR2 YFSETQ. The CDR3 region is CASSLTSDEQYF. CDR3 nucleotides: TGCGCCAGCAGCTTGACTAGTGACGAGCAGTACTTC.

This clone came up once. The V and J genes are TRBV5-4 and TRBJ2-3; 7 positions match TRBD2. This CDR3 has 15 amino acids. Germline assignment: CDR1 SGHNT and CDR2 YYREEE (reference sequence). The J segment lost 6 bases and the V segment lost 4 bases, leaving 11 bases of the junction unmatched. CDR3 region: CASSEGGGTFDTQYF. The CDR3 bases are TGTGCCAGCAGCGAGGGCGGGGGAACGTTCGATACGCAGTATTTT.

The chain carries TRBV30 and TRBJ2-2; 13 bases are shared with TRBD2. The germline CDR1 and CDR2 sequences are GTSNPN and SVGIG (reference sequence). V gave up 5 bases and J gave up 7 bases; unmatched junction bases: 7. This CDR3 has 15 residues. The CDR3 DNA sequence: TGTGCCTGGGGGACTAGCGGGACTCATAACGGGGAGCTGTTTTTT. It codes for CAWGTSGTHNGELFF.

V gene TRBV9 combines with J gene TRBJ1-3; TRBD1 matches at 11 bases. Trimming at V came to 0 bases and at J to 0 bases, leaving 11 bases not matched to a gene. The CDR3 runs to 20 residues. CDR1 and CDR2 (germline): SGDLS, YYNGEE. In DNA, the CDR3 is TGTGCCAGCAGCGTAGGATCCTGGGACAGGGGGATTGACTCTGGAAACACCATATATTTT. Protein: CASSVGSWDRGIDSGNTIYF.

In the case of this clone: An end of the junction differs from the germline gene, which may be a read error. V usage is TRBV6-5 and J usage is TRBJ2-2; D is unclear. This CDR3 contains 13 residues. CDR1 and CDR2 (germline): MNHEY, SVGAGI. CDR3 protein: CVSRRPITGELFF. CDR3 sequence (DNA): TGTGTCAGCAGGCGGCCCATCACCGGGGAGCTGTTTTTT.

The rearrangement joins TRBV6-2 or TRBV6-3 to TRBJ1-4; D unclear. CDR1 and CDR2 (germline): MNHEY, SVGEGT. The CDR3 sequence is 15 residues long. Trimming shortened V by 6 bases and J by 4 bases, and 15 bases separated the two germline ends. The CDR3 region has the DNA TGTGCCAGCAGGTACCCCGGGAGAAATAATGAAAAACTGTTTTTT. It yields the protein CASRYPGRNNEKLFF.